The 2 T cell receptor beta chains reported below all come from one sample, sequenced in a study of T cell responses to AZD1222 COVID-19 vaccine. TCRdb's copy holds only in-frame clones and misses some; the assay was immunoSEQ multiplex PCR. The repertoire holds 150,000 or so clones, 88% seen once, with more than 5.5% in the top ten. Sequencing was performed on peripheral blood, taken on day 0 of AZD1222 vaccination. The receptors were sampled from an adult in good health.

V and J are TRBV7-9 and TRBJ1-5, with D perhaps TRBD1 (6 bases). V lost 3 bases, J lost 6 bases, and 12 bases lay in between. Per germline, CDR1 SEHNR and CDR2 FQNEAQ (reference sequence). This CDR3 has 14 residues. DNA for the CDR3: TGTGCCAGCAGCTTGGAGGGGGTAGGTCAGCCCCAGCATTTT. Protein sequence: CASSLEGVGQPQHF.

Only one count was recorded for this clone. V gene TRBV5-1 combines with J gene TRBJ1-2; D ambiguous. CDR1 and CDR2 (germline): SGHRS, YFSETQ. The CDR3 has 12 amino acids. V shed 7 bases and J shed 4 bases, with 11 bases lying between them. The CDR3 loop is CASGHESYGYTF. DNA for the CDR3: TGCGCCAGCGGCCACGAGAGCTATGGCTACACCTTC.